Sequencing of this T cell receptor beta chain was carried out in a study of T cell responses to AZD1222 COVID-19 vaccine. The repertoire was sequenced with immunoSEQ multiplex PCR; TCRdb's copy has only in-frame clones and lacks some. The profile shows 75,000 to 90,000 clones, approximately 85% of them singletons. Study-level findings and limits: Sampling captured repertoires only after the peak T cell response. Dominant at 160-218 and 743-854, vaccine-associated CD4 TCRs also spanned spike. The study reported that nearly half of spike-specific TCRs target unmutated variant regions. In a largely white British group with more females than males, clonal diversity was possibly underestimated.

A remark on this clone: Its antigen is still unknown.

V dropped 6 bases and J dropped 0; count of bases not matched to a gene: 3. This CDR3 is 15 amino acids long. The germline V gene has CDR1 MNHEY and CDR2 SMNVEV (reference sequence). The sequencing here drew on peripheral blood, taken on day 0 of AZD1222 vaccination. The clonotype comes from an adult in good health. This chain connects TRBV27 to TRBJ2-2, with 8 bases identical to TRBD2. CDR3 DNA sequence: TGTGCCAGCAGCCAACTAGCGGCGAACACCGGGGAGCTGTTTTTT. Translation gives CASSQLAANTGELFF.